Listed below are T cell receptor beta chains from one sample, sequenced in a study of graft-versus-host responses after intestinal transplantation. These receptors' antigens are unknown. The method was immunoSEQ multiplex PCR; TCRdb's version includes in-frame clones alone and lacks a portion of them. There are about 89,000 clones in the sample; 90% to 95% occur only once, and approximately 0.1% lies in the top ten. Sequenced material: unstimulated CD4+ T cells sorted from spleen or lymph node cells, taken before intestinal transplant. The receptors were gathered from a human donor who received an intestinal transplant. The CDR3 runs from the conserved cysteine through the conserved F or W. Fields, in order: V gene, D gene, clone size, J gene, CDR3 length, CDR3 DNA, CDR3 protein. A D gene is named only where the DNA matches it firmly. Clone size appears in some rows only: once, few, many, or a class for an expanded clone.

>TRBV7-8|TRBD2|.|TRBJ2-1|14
TGTGCCAGCAGCTTAGGGACTAGCAGCAATGAGCAGTTCTTC
CASSLGTSSNEQFF
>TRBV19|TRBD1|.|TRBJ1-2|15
TGTGCCAGTAGTATAGCACAGGGGGCAGGCTATGGCTACACCTTC
CASSIAQGAGYGYTF
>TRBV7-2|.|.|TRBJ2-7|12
TGTGCCAGCAGCTTATCCCCAGGGTTACAGTACTTC
CASSLSPGLQYF
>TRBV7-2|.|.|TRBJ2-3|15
TGTGCCAGCAGCTTACTTCAGGGCGGAACAGATACGCAGTATTTT
CASSLLQGGTDTQYF
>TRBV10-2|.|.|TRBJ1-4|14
TGCGCCAGCAGTGAAGCTGAGGGCCATGAAAAACTGTTTTTT
CASSEAEGHEKLFF
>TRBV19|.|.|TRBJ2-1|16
TGTGCCAGTAGTATAGGCCCGGGGTCGGCAGGCAATGAGCAGTTCTTC
CASSIGPGSAGNEQFF
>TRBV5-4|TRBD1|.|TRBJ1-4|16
TGTGCCAGCAGCCGAAATACGGGACAGCAGAATGAAAAACTGTTTTTT
CASSRNTGQQNEKLFF
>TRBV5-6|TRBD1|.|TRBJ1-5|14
TGTGCCAGCAGCGCGACAGGGGACGGTCAGCCCCAGCATTTT
CASSATGDGQPQHF
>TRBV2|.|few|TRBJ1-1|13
TGTGCCAGCAGCCCGGGAACAAACACTGAAGCTTTCTTT
CASSPGTNTEAFF
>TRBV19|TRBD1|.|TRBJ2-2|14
TGTGCCAGTAGCGGGACAGGGAACACCGGGGAGCTGTTTTTT
CASSGTGNTGELFF
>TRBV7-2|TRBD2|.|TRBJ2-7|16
TGTGCCAGCAGCTTAGGATGGCGGGGGGGCATAGACGAGCAGTACTTC
CASSLGWRGGIDEQYF
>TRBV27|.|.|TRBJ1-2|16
TGTGCCAGCAGTTCCCGGTTTAGGACAGAAGCGTATGGCTACACCTTC
CASSSRFRTEAYGYTF
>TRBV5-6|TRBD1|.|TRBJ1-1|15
TGTGCCAGCAGCGGTATACGACAGGGTAACGCTGAAGCTTTCTTT
CASSGIRQGNAEAFF
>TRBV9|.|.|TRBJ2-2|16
TGTGCCAGCAGCCCACCCGGGATTGGGGGCGGCGGGGAGCTGTTTTTT
CASSPPGIGGGGELFF
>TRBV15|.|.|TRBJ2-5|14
TGTGCCACCAGCTCAGGCGGGGTTCAAGAGACCCAGTACTTC
CATSSGGVQETQYF
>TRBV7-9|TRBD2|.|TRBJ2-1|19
TGTGCCAGCAGCTCGGCGGGAAATGGCGGGGGGGCCTCCGACAATGAGCAGTTCTTC
CASSSAGNGGGASDNEQFF
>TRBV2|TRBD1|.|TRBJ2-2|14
TGTGCCAGCAGTGATAGAACAGGGGCCGGGGAGCTGTTTTTT
CASSDRTGAGELFF
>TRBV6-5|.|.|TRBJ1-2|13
TGTGCCAGCAGGGCTCAGGGAAACTATGGCTACACCTTC
CASRAQGNYGYTF
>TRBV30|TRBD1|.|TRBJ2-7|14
TGTGCCTGGAACCGGGACAGGGGACAGAACGAGCAGTACTTC
CAWNRDRGQNEQYF
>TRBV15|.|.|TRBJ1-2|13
TGTGCCACCAGCGGTGCGGGCTCCTATGGCTACACCTTC
CATSGAGSYGYTF
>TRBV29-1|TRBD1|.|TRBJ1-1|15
TGCAGCGTCGTAGGACAGGGGAGGTTGAACACTGAAGCTTTCTTT
CSVVGQGRLNTEAFF
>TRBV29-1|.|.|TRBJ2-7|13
TGCAGCGTTGTAGGGGGAAGCTCCTACGAGCAGTACTTC
CSVVGGSSYEQYF
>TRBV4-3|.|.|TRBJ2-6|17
TGCGCCAGCAGCCAAGAGCTGCAGGGGTCTGGGGCCAACGTCCTGACTTTC
CASSQELQGSGANVLTF
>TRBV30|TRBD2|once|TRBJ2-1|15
TGTGCCTGGAAGACTTGGGGGGGTGAGACGAATGAGCAGTTCTTC
CAWKTWGGETNEQFF
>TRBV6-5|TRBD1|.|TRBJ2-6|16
TGTGCCAGCAGTTTCAGGGGGCTGACTGGGGCCAACGTCCTGACTTTC
CASSFRGLTGANVLTF
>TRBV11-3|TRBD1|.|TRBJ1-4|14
TGTGCCAGCAGCTTTCAGGGGGCCGTTGAAAAACTGTTTTTT
CASSFQGAVEKLFF
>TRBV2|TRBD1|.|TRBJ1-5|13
TGTGCCAGCCAGGGGGCCGAAAATCAGCCCCAGCATTTT
CASQGAENQPQHF
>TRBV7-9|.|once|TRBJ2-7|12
TGTGCCAGCGGCAGTCTTTCCTACGAGCAGTACTTC
CASGSLSYEQYF
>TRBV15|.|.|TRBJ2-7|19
TGTGCCACCAGCAGAGCTTATAGTGTTGTAACGGAGCCACCCTACGAGCAGTACTTC
CATSRAYSVVTEPPYEQYF
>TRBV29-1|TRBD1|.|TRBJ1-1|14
TGCAGCGTGTCTGGGACAGCTTATAACACTGAAGCTTTCTTT
CSVSGTAYNTEAFF
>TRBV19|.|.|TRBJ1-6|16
TGTGCCAGTAGTACCGGGACTGACGCATATAATTCACCCCTCCACTTT
CASSTGTDAYNSPLHF
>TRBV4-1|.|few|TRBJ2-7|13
TGCGCCAGCAGCCAAGGGGAGTTCTACGAGCAGTACTTC
CASSQGEFYEQYF
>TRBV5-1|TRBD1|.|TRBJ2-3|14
TGCGCCAGCGGCAAAACAGGGGGCACAGATACGCAGTATTTT
CASGKTGGTDTQYF
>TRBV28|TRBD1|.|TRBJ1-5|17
TGTGCCAGCAGTTTAAGAGGGGCGACAGGGTACAATCAGCCCCAGCATTTT
CASSLRGATGYNQPQHF
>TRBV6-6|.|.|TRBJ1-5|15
TGTGCCAGCAGTTACGGGGGGAATAGCAATCAGCCCCAGCATTTT
CASSYGGNSNQPQHF
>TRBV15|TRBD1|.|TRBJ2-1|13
TGTGCCACCAGCAGGGACAGGGGGGATGAGCAGTTCTTC
CATSRDRGDEQFF
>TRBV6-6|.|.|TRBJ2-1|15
TGTGCCAGCAGTTATCCACAGGGCTTCTACAATGAGCAGTTCTTC
CASSYPQGFYNEQFF
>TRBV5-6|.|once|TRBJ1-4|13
TGTGCCAGCAGCTTGGCCTGGGGGGGCGAACTGTTTTTT
CASSLAWGGELFF
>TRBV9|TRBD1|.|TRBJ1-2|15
TGTGCCAGCAGCCCTTGGACAGGGACTAACTATGGCTACACCTTC
CASSPWTGTNYGYTF
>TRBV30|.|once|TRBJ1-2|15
TGTGCCTGGAGTAAGGGGCCACGCCTAAGCTATGGCTACACCTTC
CAWSKGPRLSYGYTF
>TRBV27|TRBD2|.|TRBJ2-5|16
TGTGCCAGCAGTTTCGTCTCTAGCGGGGGGAGGGAGACCCAGTACTTC
CASSFVSSGGRETQYF
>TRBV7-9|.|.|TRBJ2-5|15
TGTGCCATCTTAGGGGATCTCCGGGGGCAAGAGACCCAGTACTTC
CAILGDLRGQETQYF
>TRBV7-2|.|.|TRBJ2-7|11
TGTGCCAGCAGCGCCGACAGGTATCCGACCTTC
CASSADRYPTF